This T cell receptor beta chain was retrieved from a study of OX40 agonist ivuxolimab in advanced cancers. Repertoires were generated with immunoSEQ multiplex PCR, while TCRdb's copy carries only in-frame clones and drops some. This sample yields tens of thousands of clones, of which 79% are seen a single time; approximately 31% belongs to the top ten. The germline CDR1 and CDR2 sequences are SQVTM and ANQGSEA. V was cut by 5 bases and J by 2 bases, with 10 bases left in between. CDR3 length: 12 residues. This sequence joins TRBV29-1 and TRBJ2-7, with D possibly being TRBD1 (6 bases). Sample: CD4+ or CD8+ T cells sorted from blood, taken in a trial of the OX40 agonist ivuxolimab. This receptor was identified in an adult with an advanced solid tumor such as melanoma, head and neck, liver or kidney cancer. CDR3 in amino acids: CSVWGQTYEQYF. CDR3 nucleotide sequence: TGCAGCGTTTGGGGGCAGACCTACGAGCAGTACTTC.